The 24 T cell receptor beta chains below all came from one sample that was sequenced in a study of vaccination effects on CD4 cells after COVID-19. ViraFEST assay sequencing came after antigen-specific CD4+ T cells were expanded with viral peptide pools. Researchers isolated CD4+ T cells once approximately ten days of culture had elapsed. Participants got two doses of BNT162b2 or mRNA-1273 vaccine. Here immunoSEQ multiplex PCR was the method, and the copy in TCRdb shows in-frame clones only, minus some. The table shows 67,000 or so clones, with approximately 80% occurring only once. The antigens for these receptors are not known. Sample: CD4+ T cells from PBMCs cultured with HCoV-229E spike peptides, taken after COVID-19 vaccination. These receptors were collected from a human donor who received a COVID-19 vaccine.

The rearrangement joins TRBV18 to TRBJ1-2; 8 nucleotides align to TRBD1. The CDR3 runs to 13 residues. Unmatched junction bases numbered 5, after V lost 8 bases and J lost 3 bases. Germline CDR1 KGHSH, CDR2 LQKENI. The CDR3 DNA sequence: TGTGCCAGCCGTTTGACAGGGGACTATGGCTACACCTTC. Translating it yields CASRLTGDYGYTF.

The V gene is TRBV6-4, the J gene TRBJ1-5, with D possibly matching TRBD1 (5 bases). Germline values: CDR1 MRHNA, CDR2 SNTAGT. Trimming stripped 3 bases from V and 5 bases from J, with 14 bases between. The CDR3 runs to 15 residues. CDR3 DNA: TGTGCCAGCAGTGAACCAGGGTGGTGCGATCAGCCCCAGCATTTT. It encodes CASSEPGWCDQPQHF.

This chain connects TRBV24-1 to TRBJ2-5; 7 bases line up with TRBD2. V lost 4 bases, J lost 1 base, and 5 bases stayed unmatched. There are 15 residues in the CDR3. Germline loops: CDR1 KGHDR, CDR2 SFDVKD. The CDR3 here is CATSDQSGVQETQYF. For the CDR3, the DNA is TGTGCCACCAGTGACCAAAGCGGGGTCCAAGAGACCCAGTACTTC.

This clone showed up just once. This chain uses TRBV7-2 with TRBJ2-7; D possibly uses TRBD1 or TRBD2 (5 bases each). V lost 4 bases, J lost 2 bases, and 12 bases lay in between. There are 14 residues in the CDR3. The V gene's germline CDR1 is SGHTA and CDR2 FQGNSA. The CDR3 is CASSSREGPYEQYV. In DNA, the CDR3 is TGTGCCAGCAGCTCCCGCGAGGGACCCTACGAGCAGTACGTC.

This clone was seen a handful of times. Here the CDR3 reads CAWSVALPGEAFF. The CDR3 nucleotides read TGTGCCTGGAGTGTAGCCCTACCGGGTGAAGCTTTCTTT. This sequence joins TRBV30 and TRBJ1-1; no firm D call. V was shortened by 0 bases and J by 7 bases, with 12 bases between the two germline ends. The CDR3 is 13 amino acids. Per germline, CDR1 GTSNPN and CDR2 SVGIG (reference sequence).

The genes are TRBV7-6 and TRBJ2-5, with 10 bases fitting TRBD2. V dropped 5 bases and J dropped 5; count of bases not matched to a gene: 11. The length of the CDR3 is 16 residues. Germline V gene sequence: CDR1 SGHVS, CDR2 FNYEAQ. CDR3 residues: CASSPNSGGPYETQYF. Here the CDR3 DNA reads TGTGCCAGCAGCCCAAATAGCGGGGGGCCCTACGAGACCCAGTACTTC.

The DNA for the CDR3 is TGTGCCACCAGCAGAGATCTGGATAACACTGAAGCTTTCTTT. Its protein is CATSRDLDNTEAFF. This chain uses TRBV15 with TRBJ1-1, with no clear D. Germline CDR1 reads LNHNV; CDR2 reads YYDKDF (reference sequence). V dropped 0 bases and J dropped 2 bases, with 7 bases sitting between them. The CDR3 runs 14 residues.

The chain couples TRBV24-1 to TRBJ1-5, with 9 bases fitting TRBD1. V was clipped by 3 bases and J by 4 bases; unmatched bases: 9. This CDR3 has 17 residues. The germline gives CDR1 KGHDR, CDR2 SFDVKD. CDR3 protein: CATSDTRTGVLNQPQHF. In DNA form, the CDR3 reads TGTGCCACCAGTGATACCCGGACAGGGGTGCTGAATCAGCCCCAGCATTTT.

V and J are TRBV9 and TRBJ2-2; D is unresolved. V was pared by 4 bases and J by 2 bases, with 3 bases between. Germline CDR1 and CDR2: SGDLS and YYNGEE. The CDR3 has 12 amino acids. The CDR3 is CASSFNTGELFF. The CDR3 DNA follows: TGTGCCAGCAGCTTCAACACCGGGGAGCTGTTTTTT.

The rearrangement uses TRBV7-5 and TRBJ1-4; TRBD1 was called by the table and not checked on the DNA. TRBV7-5 is described as a pseudogene. CDR3 size: 16 residues. For the CDR3, the DNA is TGTGCCAGATGTAAGGGGGTCGGACAGGAAAATGAAAAACTGTTTTTT. Residues: CARCKGVGQENEKLFF.

The chain employs TRBV18 and TRBJ2-6, with D possibly TRBD1 on 6 matching bases. CDR1 is KGHSH, CDR2 LQKENI, per germline. CDR3 size: 17 residues. Trimming removed 6 bases from V and 0 bases from J, with 15 bases in between. The CDR3 loop is CASSSGTPSSGANVLTF. The CDR3, as DNA: TGTGCCAGCTCTTCCGGGACACCGAGCTCTGGGGCCAACGTCCTGACTTTC.

The chain links TRBV4-2 to TRBJ2-3, with 8 bases aligning to TRBD2. The CDR3 sequence is 17 residues long. Germline V gene lookup returns CDR1 LGHNA and CDR2 YNFKEQ. The V and J ends lost 0 bases and 3 bases, in that order; junction bases with no gene match: 8. CDR3 sequence (DNA): TGTGCCAGCAGCCAAGATAACGCAGGACTAGCAACAGATACGCAGTATTTT. Translating it yields CASSQDNAGLATDTQYF.

Comments on this clone: Within the sample, other DNA sequences also encode this same CDR3. The rearrangement links TRBV5-1 to TRBJ2-2; D unresolved. V lost 1 base and J 1 base, leaving 8 bases between the germline ends. The germline CDR1 and CDR2 sequences are SGHRS and YFSETQ. The CDR3 is 15 residues long. CDR3 sequence: CASSLQTLNTGELFF. The CDR3 DNA sequence: TGCGCCAGCAGCTTGCAGACTCTGAACACCGGGGAGCTGTTTTTT.

V gene TRBV12-3 or TRBV12-4 combines with J gene TRBJ1-2; D uncertain. This CDR3 has 12 residues. V was pared by 4 bases and J by 0 bases, with 3 bases between. Here the CDR3 reads CASSYSNYGYTF. CDR3 coding DNA: TGTGCCAGCAGTTACTCTAACTATGGCTACACCTTC.

The chain links TRBV11-2 to TRBJ2-7, with TRBD1 identical over 8 bases. From germline, CDR1 is SGHAT and CDR2 FQNNGV. The CDR3 runs 18 residues. V lost 3 bases and J lost 2; bases outside the gene matches: 15. This CDR3 reads CASSLYPVGQGAPYEQYV. CDR3 in DNA: TGTGCCAGCAGCTTGTACCCGGTCGGACAGGGAGCGCCCTACGAGCAGTACGTC.

The chain uses TRBV7-2 and TRBJ2-5; D might be TRBD1 (6 bases). Germline V gene sequence: CDR1 SGHTA, CDR2 FQGNSA. This CDR3 region has 12 residues. Trimming pared 5 bases from V and 4 bases from J, leaving 8 bases between. Here the CDR3 reads CASSVDRETQYF. CDR3 in DNA: TGTGCCAGCAGCGTGGACAGAGAGACCCAGTACTTC.

The rearrangement links TRBV7-9 to TRBJ1-3; TRBD1 agrees at 7 bases. The CDR3 extends over 15 amino acids. Trimming took 8 bases from V and 3 from J; bases not matched to a gene: 10. The V gene's germline CDR1 is SEHNR and CDR2 FQNEAQ (reference sequence). The CDR3 nucleotides are TGTGCCAGCGAAACCTCGAGGGGGCGTGGAAACACCATATATTTT. Its translation is CASETSRGRGNTIYF.

The rearrangement joins TRBV5-5 to TRBJ2-5, with TRBD2 as a possible D gene (7 bases). The germline V gene has CDR1 SGHKS and CDR2 YYEKEE (reference sequence). The CDR3 length is 16 residues. The ends were cut back, 0 bases at V and 0 bases at J, with 12 bases in the middle. The CDR3 here is CASSLGGGPYQETQYF. Here the CDR3 DNA reads TGTGCCAGCAGCTTGGGGGGGGGCCCCTACCAAGAGACCCAGTACTTC.

V and J are TRBV10-2 and TRBJ2-7; perhaps TRBD1 as D (7 bases). V was shortened by 3 bases and J by 3 bases, with 15 bases between the two germline ends. The CDR3 totals 15 residues. The V gene's germline CDR1 is WSHSY and CDR2 SAAADI. The chain's CDR3 is CASSETRQGGYEQYV. For the CDR3, the DNA is TGCGCCAGCAGTGAAACGAGACAGGGAGGCTACGAGCAGTACGTC.

The DNA of the CDR3 is TGTGCCAGCAGCTCGGACAGGGGAAGACAGCCCCAGCATTTT. It is translated as CASSSDRGRQPQHF. J is TRBJ1-5 and V is TRBV7-8; 9 bases are shared with TRBD1. After removal of 4 bases from V and 7 bases from J, the junction contained 5 bases not matched to a gene. Germline loops: CDR1 SGHVS, CDR2 FQNEAQ. This CDR3 comprises 14 residues.

This clone is a singleton in its sample. The rearrangement links TRBV12-1 to TRBJ2-7; the D segment call TRBD1 is taken from the table without a DNA check. TRBV12-1 is classified as a pseudogene. CDR3 size: 19 residues. The CDR3 reads CASSFVPGTGNFVCYEQYV. CDR3 nucleotides: TGTGCCAGCAGCTTTGTGCCCGGGACAGGTAATTTCGTATGCTACGAGCAGTACGTC.

The genes are TRBV7-9 and TRBJ2-3; D is undetermined. CDR3 length: 14 amino acids. Trimming took 1 base from V and 2 from J, leaving 7 bases between them. Germline assignment: CDR1 SEHNR and CDR2 FQNEAQ (reference sequence). The CDR3 bases are TGTGCCAGCAGCTTAGGAACTCTCACAGATACGCAGTATTTT. Its protein is CASSLGTLTDTQYF.

This clone was observed once. V is TRBV10-1 and J is TRBJ1-4; perhaps TRBD1 as D (5 bases). V was shortened by 7 bases and J by 5 bases, with 17 bases between the two germline ends. The CDR3 contains 15 residues. Germline CDR1 reads WNHNN; CDR2 reads SYGVQD (reference sequence). The CDR3 nucleotides read TGCGCCAGCATTCCCTCCCAGGGAACAAATGAAAAACTGTTTTTT. It is translated as CASIPSQGTNEKLFF.

This clone was seen only a few times. This chain links TRBV7-2 with TRBJ2-1; weak D call: TRBD2 (7 bases). There are 15 residues in the CDR3. Trimming pared 0 bases from V and 9 bases from J, leaving 15 bases between. Germline CDR1 SGHTA, CDR2 FQGNSA. The CDR3 here is CASSLAGGPGIEQFF. The CDR3 nucleotides are TGTGCCAGCAGCTTAGCGGGGGGGCCTGGAATTGAGCAGTTCTTC.